These 28 T cell receptor beta chains originate from one sample sequenced in a study of blood T cell repertoires in COVID-19. Some clones are missing from TCRdb's copy, which holds only in-frame ones; the method was immunoSEQ multiplex PCR. The data show around 250,000 clones, over 80% seen once. The sequenced sample consisted of peripheral blood. The receptors come from a man aged 55 to 69 who had recovered from COVID-19.

The chain recombines TRBV2 with TRBJ1-2; D not resolved. Trimming took 6 bases from V and 7 from J, leaving 12 bases between them. Germline V gene lookup returns CDR1 SNHLY and CDR2 FYNNEI. The CDR3 extends over 12 amino acids. The CDR3 DNA reads TGTGCCAGCAGCCCTACAGTAGGTGGCTACACCTTC. This gives the protein CASSPTVGGYTF.

In its sample, this clone was seen once. This sequence joins TRBV18 and TRBJ2-5; possible D gene TRBD1, 6 bases. Germline-derived CDR1 and CDR2 are KGHSH and LQKENI. Deletions cut 1 base from V and 3 bases from J, with 12 bases between. This CDR3 is built from 15 residues. CDR3 in DNA: TGTGCCAGCTCACCACGTAGCCAGGGGAAAGAGACCCAGTACTTC. Its translation is CASSPRSQGKETQYF.

The chain employs TRBV5-1 and TRBJ1-3; perhaps TRBD1 as D (5 bases). CDR1 and CDR2 (germline): SGHRS, YFSETQ. The CDR3 extends over 15 amino acids. Trimming took 1 base from V and 0 from J, leaving 8 bases between them. The CDR3 protein is CASSLSQGSGNTIYF. CDR3 DNA sequence: TGCGCCAGCAGCTTGTCCCAGGGCTCTGGAAACACCATATATTTT.

The V gene is TRBV5-8, the J gene TRBJ1-4, with D uncertain. The germline V gene has CDR1 SGHTS and CDR2 YDEGEE. V lost 6 bases and J 0 bases, leaving 15 bases between the germline ends. The CDR3 totals 16 residues. The CDR3 spells CASTAGRGATNEKLFF. Here the CDR3 DNA reads TGTGCCAGCACCGCCGGTCGGGGAGCAACTAATGAAAAACTGTTTTTT.

With regard to this clone: At one end the junction does not follow the germline gene, possibly because of a read error. Other DNA sequences from this sample encode an identical CDR3 as well. V is TRBV5-1 and J is TRBJ2-3; 7 bases fit TRBD2. Germline V gives CDR1 SGHRS, CDR2 YFSETQ. The CDR3 consists of 15 residues. CDR3 in DNA: TGCGCCAGCAGCTTGGAAGCGGGAAGCACGGATACGCAGTATTTT. This encodes CASSLEAGSTDTQYF.

The chain combines TRBV3-1 (or the pseudogene TRBV3-2) with TRBJ1-5; 11 positions agree with TRBD1. With V trimmed by 4 bases and J by 7 bases, 9 bases remained unmatched. Germline V gene data show CDR1 as LGHDT and CDR2 as YNNKEL (reference sequence). This CDR3 is 16 amino acids long. In nucleotides, the CDR3 is TGTGCCAGCAGCCCCGGACAGGGGGCTGGTGGACAGCCCCAGCATTTT. Amino acid sequence: CASSPGQGAGGQPQHF.

The J gene is TRBJ2-1, the V gene TRBV28; D is perhaps TRBD2 (5 bases). Germline CDR1 MDHEN, CDR2 SYDVKM. Trimming removed 2 bases at V and 7 bases at J, with 15 bases between. This CDR3 is 15 amino acids long. This CDR3 reads CASSLRTGIGNEQFF. The CDR3 region has the DNA TGTGCCAGCAGTTTAAGGACCGGGATCGGGAATGAGCAGTTCTTC.

The genes are TRBV6-1 and TRBJ2-1; 8 bases line up with TRBD2. The CDR3 has 14 residues. V dropped 6 bases and J dropped 5; count of bases not matched to a gene: 6. Germline values: CDR1 MNHNS, CDR2 SASEGT. The CDR3 bases are TGTGCCAGCAGCCTTAAGCGGGAGAACAATGAGCAGTTCTTC. Its protein is CASSLKRENNEQFF.

Here the CDR3 DNA reads TGTGCCAGCAACCCAGACAGGGGACCCTACAATGAGCAGTTCTTC. This sequence encodes CASNPDRGPYNEQFF. The rearrangement joins TRBV6-5 to TRBJ2-1, with TRBD1 matching over 8 bases. Germline V gene lookup returns CDR1 MNHEY and CDR2 SVGAGI. V lost 7 bases to trimming and J lost 2 bases; unmatched junction nucleotides: 7. CDR3 length: 15 residues.

This clone is a singleton in its sample. The chain has TRBV21-1 and TRBJ1-2. TRBV21-1 is designated a pseudogene. This CDR3 spans 14 amino acids. CDR3 DNA: TGTGCCAGAGACTTGGCACTCGCTAACTATGGCTACACCTTC. Translation: CARDLALANYGYTF.

This chain connects TRBV7-8 to TRBJ2-3, with TRBD2 matching 7 bases. J gave up 0 bases and V 4 bases, and 10 bases lay outside the gene matches. This CDR3 comprises 17 residues. The germline CDR1 and CDR2 sequences are SGHVS and FQNEAQ. CDR3 sequence reads: CASSSLGRAGSTDTQYF. The CDR3 nucleotides read TGTGCCAGCAGCTCGCTGGGGAGGGCGGGTAGCACAGATACGCAGTATTTT.

The V and J genes are TRBV7-9 and TRBJ2-5; D gene ambiguous. Trimming shortened V by 0 bases and J by 7 bases, and 18 bases separated the two germline ends. CDR1 and CDR2 (germline): SEHNR, FQNEAQ (reference sequence). This CDR3 has 16 amino acids. The CDR3 sequence is CASSLAQSHTRVTQYF. CDR3 sequence (DNA): TGTGCCAGCAGCTTAGCACAGTCCCACACCCGCGTGACCCAGTACTTC.

The V gene is TRBV7-8, the J gene TRBJ1-5; 7 nucleotides match TRBD1. This CDR3 is built from 18 residues. CDR1 and CDR2 (germline): SGHVS, FQNEAQ. Trimming removed 3 bases from V and 1 base from J; junction bases left unmatched: 12. The CDR3 region has the DNA TGTGCCAGCAGCTTCAGTAGAGAGGGGGCGCGGAGCAATCAGCCCCAGCATTTT. Protein sequence: CASSFSREGARSNQPQHF.

The chain joins TRBV5-6 to TRBJ2-1; 10 bases line up with TRBD1. The CDR3 runs to 16 residues. Germline CDR1 SGHDT, CDR2 YYEEEE. The ends lost 4 bases at V and 4 bases at J; junction bases unmatched: 8. The CDR3 is CASSVIRDRGYNEQFF. For the CDR3, the DNA is TGTGCCAGCAGCGTAATCCGGGACAGGGGATACAATGAGCAGTTCTTC. Using reference TRBV5-6 and TRBJ2-1 for the parts outside the CDR3, the full variable domain is DAGVTQSPTHLIKTRGQQVTLRCSPKSGHDTVSWYQQALGQGPQFIFQYYEEEERQRGNFPDRFSGHQFPNYSSELNVNALLLGDSALYLCASSVIRDRGYNEQFFGPGTRLTVL.

The V gene is TRBV5-6, the J gene TRBJ2-3, with 9 bases matching TRBD1. The germline V gene encodes CDR1 SGHDT and CDR2 YYEEEE. The CDR3 covers 14 residues. V lost 4 bases, J lost 1 base, and 1 base stayed unmatched. The CDR3 spells CASSRDRGTDTQYF. CDR3 nucleotide sequence: TGTGCCAGCAGCCGGGACAGGGGCACAGATACGCAGTATTTT.

This chain joins TRBV5-1 and TRBJ2-3; perhaps TRBD2 as D (5 bases). Germline V lookup: CDR1 SGHRS, CDR2 YFSETQ. CDR3 length: 15 amino acids. The V and J ends lost 4 bases and 4 bases respectively, with 16 bases between them. The CDR3 loop is CASSPDGVNADTQYF. The CDR3 bases are TGCGCCAGCAGCCCCGACGGGGTCAACGCAGATACGCAGTATTTT.

Of note for this clone: Other DNA sequences in the same sample also yield this CDR3. CDR3 nucleotide sequence: TGTGCCAGCAGAACGGGGAGCTCCTACAATGAGCAGTTCTTC. It specifies CASRTGSSYNEQFF. The J gene is TRBJ2-1, the V gene TRBV6-5; possible D gene TRBD2, 5 bases. The V gene lost 6 bases and the J gene lost 0 bases, with 9 bases spanning the gap. The CDR3 covers 14 residues. The germline V gene has CDR1 MNHEY and CDR2 SVGAGI.

This clone has only one observation. The chain combines TRBV5-1 with TRBJ2-1; TRBD2 aligns across 7 bases. The CDR3 spans 14 residues. The V and J ends lost 3 bases and 4 bases, in that order; junction bases with no gene match: 4. CDR1 and CDR2 from the germline V gene are SGHRS and YFSETQ. CDR3 protein: CASSSGLKYNEQFF. The CDR3 DNA sequence: TGCGCCAGCAGCTCGGGACTAAAATACAATGAGCAGTTCTTC. The full variable domain, rest sourced from reference TRBV5-1 and TRBJ2-1, is KAGVTQTPRYLIKTRGQQVTLSCSPISGHRSVSWYQQTPGQGLQFLFEYFSETQRNKGNFPGRFSGRQFSNSRSEMNVSTLELGDSALYLCASSSGLKYNEQFFGPGTRLTVL.

CDR3 nucleotide sequence: TGTGCCTGGAGTTCGCCGGGTCGCAATCAGCCCCAGCATTTT. Amino acids: CAWSSPGRNQPQHF. This chain uses TRBV30 with TRBJ1-5, with unresolved D. Trimming took 2 bases from V and 2 from J, leaving 10 bases between them. This CDR3 is built from 14 residues. Germline-derived CDR1 and CDR2 are GTSNPN and SVGIG (reference sequence).

This rearrangement joins TRBV29-1 to TRBJ2-1, with TRBD2 matching 10 bases. The trim removed 7 bases at V and 3 bases at J, leaving 3 bases unmatched. The CDR3 contains 13 residues. CDR1 is SQVTM, CDR2 ANQGSEA, per germline. CDR3 loop: CSETSGDYNEQFF. The CDR3 DNA is TGCAGCGAAACTAGCGGGGACTACAATGAGCAGTTCTTC.

This chain links TRBV7-9 with TRBJ2-1; 7 nucleotides match TRBD2. The CDR3 is 18 amino acids. In germline, CDR1 is SEHNR, CDR2 FQNEAQ (reference sequence). Unmatched junction bases numbered 15, after V lost 4 bases and J lost 3 bases. In nucleotides, the CDR3 is TGTGCCAGCAGCTCAACCACCCGAGCGGGATTCGGCTACAATGAGCAGTTCTTC. Translation gives CASSSTTRAGFGYNEQFF. Variable domain in full (rest from reference TRBV7-9 and TRBJ2-1): DTGVSQNPRHKITKRGQNVTFRCDPISEHNRLYWYRQTLGQGPEFLTYFQNEAQLEKSRLLSDRFSAERPKGSFSTLEIQRTEQGDSAMYLCASSSTTRAGFGYNEQFFGPGTRLTVL.

The chain combines TRBV29-1 with TRBJ2-1; the match to TRBD1 covers 7 bases. The CDR3 consists of 14 residues. Trimming at V came to 4 bases and at J to 2 bases, leaving 5 bases not matched to a gene. Germline V gives CDR1 SQVTM, CDR2 ANQGSEA. The CDR3 nucleotides read TGCAGCGTTGTACCCGGACAGGCCTACAATGAGCAGTTCTTC. It yields the protein CSVVPGQAYNEQFF.

V gene TRBV7-2 combines with J gene TRBJ2-1; weak D call: TRBD2 (5 bases). This CDR3 is 13 amino acids long. Trimming removed 3 bases from V and 5 bases from J, with 8 bases in between. CDR1 SGHTA and CDR2 FQGNSA come from the germline V gene. The CDR3 here is CASSFDGNNEQFF. CDR3 nucleotides: TGTGCCAGCAGCTTTGACGGGAACAATGAGCAGTTCTTC.

This clone was detected only a few times. The chain joins TRBV29-1 to TRBJ2-5; D unclear. V lost 0 bases, J lost 2 bases, and 13 bases lay in between. From germline, CDR1 is SQVTM and CDR2 ANQGSEA. This CDR3 has 15 residues. The CDR3 bases are TGCAGCGTTGAAGATCAATGGAGTCCACAAGAGACCCAGTACTTC. This encodes CSVEDQWSPQETQYF.

This chain links TRBV9 with TRBJ2-1, with 11 bases that match TRBD2. The CDR3 is 18 residues long. Germline V gene sequence: CDR1 SGDLS, CDR2 YYNGEE. J was trimmed by 0 bases and V by 3 bases; bases with no gene match: 8. This CDR3 reads CASSAGLAALSSYNEQFF. CDR3 nucleotide sequence: TGTGCCAGCAGCGCGGGACTAGCGGCCCTGAGCTCCTACAATGAGCAGTTCTTC.

This clone was seen once. V gene TRBV2 combines with J gene TRBJ2-5, with D unresolved. The CDR3 loop spans 14 amino acids. From germline, CDR1 is SNHLY and CDR2 FYNNEI. The V end lost 6 bases, the J end lost 1 base, and 12 bases lay between the germline ends. CDR3 amino acids: CASSRQSGQETQYF. The CDR3 DNA reads TGTGCCAGCAGCCGTCAGTCGGGCCAAGAGACCCAGTACTTC.

This clone was detected once. The rearrangement uses TRBV29-1 and TRBJ2-5; 14 nucleotides align to TRBD2. The V and J ends lost 7 bases and 4 bases, in that order; junction bases with no gene match: 11. Germline values: CDR1 SQVTM, CDR2 ANQGSEA. The CDR3 contains 16 residues. In DNA form, the CDR3 reads TGCAGCGGACAGCGGACTAGCGGGAGGTCACCAGAGACCCAGTACTTC. Translated: CSGQRTSGRSPETQYF. The full variable domain, in which reference TRBV29-1 and TRBJ2-5 provide the parts outside the CDR3, is SAVISQKPSRDICQRGTSLTIQCQVDSQVTMMFWYRQQPGQSLTLIATANQGSEATYESGFVIDKFPISRPNLTFSTLTVSNMSPEDSSIYLCSGQRTSGRSPETQYFGPGTRLLVL.

For the CDR3, the DNA is TGTGCCAGCAGCGTAGACGGCTACGAGCAGTACTTC. It codes for CASSVDGYEQYF. This chain connects TRBV9 to TRBJ2-7; no clear D. The V end lost 0 bases, the J end lost 3 bases, and 4 bases lay between the germline ends. The CDR3 extends over 12 amino acids. Germline V CDR1 and CDR2: SGDLS, YYNGEE.